This T cell receptor beta chain was retrieved from a study of identical twins. Overall study results and limits: Zero-insertion results could be subject to partial confounding by invariant MAIT and iNKT cells.

This clonotype came up many times. Its antigen is as yet unknown. With V trimmed by 6 bases and J by 3 bases, 2 bases remained unmatched. This CDR3 region has 14 residues. TCRdb processed the 5' RACE reads anew with MiXCR; each CDR3 protein has one entry. Of roughly 260,000 distinct CDR3 sequences listed, 6% to 8% are singletons. This sample was shared with a second study, whose subject was yellow fever vaccine responses in identical twins.

The sequence was collected from a woman in her late teens or twenties in good health. The chain combines TRBV12-3 or TRBV12-4 with TRBJ2-7, with 13 bases aligning to TRBD2. Input material: CD8+ T cells sorted from blood. This CDR3 is CASSGLAGVYEQYF. The CDR3 DNA is TGTGCCAGCAGCGGACTAGCGGGGGTCTACGAGCAGTACTTC.